The 21 T cell receptor beta chains presented below share a single source sample, sequenced in a study of Graves' ophthalmopathy and Graves' hyperthyroidism. Amplification targeted the TCR beta CDR3 regions, with RNA transcripts as the source material. The library came from an HTBI-primed first-round RT-PCR and a second-round multiplex PCR. TCRdb itself ran the multiplex PCR reads through MiXCR, one entry per CDR3 protein. The repertoire holds 40,000 to 45,000 distinct CDR3 sequences, with 40% to 65% as singletons. Sequenced sample: peripheral blood. The source of these receptors is an adult man with Graves' ophthalmopathy.

This clonotype has ten or more counts. The J gene is TRBJ2-3, the V gene TRBV4-2; unclear D gene. Trimming removed 0 bases at V and 8 bases at J, with 9 bases between. Germline V gives CDR1 LGHNA, CDR2 YNFKEQ. This CDR3 contains 13 residues. The CDR3: CASSQDPVGTQYF. The CDR3 nucleotides are TGTGCCAGCAGCCAAGATCCGGTGGGTACGCAGTATTTT.

V usage is TRBV10-3 and J usage is TRBJ2-1; the match to TRBD2 covers 13 bases. J gave up 2 bases and V 11 bases, and 9 bases lay outside the gene matches. Germline CDR1 ENHRY, CDR2 SYGVKD. This CDR3 is 16 amino acids long. As DNA, the CDR3 is TGTGCCTCAACTCCCGGGACTAGCGGGGCCTACAATGAGCAGTTCTTC. Protein: CASTPGTSGAYNEQFF.

This chain joins TRBV9 and TRBJ2-5; no clear D. This CDR3 is built from 13 residues. V was trimmed by 2 bases and J by 3 bases, leaving 8 bases between them. Germline loops: CDR1 SGDLS, CDR2 YYNGEE. CDR3 region: CASSVNAEETQYF. The CDR3 DNA is TGTGCCAGCAGCGTTAATGCGGAAGAGACCCAGTACTTC. The variable domain in full, completed from reference TRBV9 and TRBJ2-5, reads DSGVTQTPKHLITATGQRVTLRCSPRSGDLSVYWYQQSLDQGLQFLIQYYNGEERAKGNILERFSAQQFPDLHSELNLSSLELGDSALYFCASSVNAEETQYFGPGTRLLVL.

The chain combines TRBV7-3 with TRBJ1-2; 7 nucleotides agree with TRBD1. Germline CDR1 and CDR2: SGHTA and FQGTGA. V lost 10 bases, J lost 3 bases, and 20 bases stayed unmatched. This CDR3 has 17 amino acids. The CDR3 here is CATSGGRGVGLDYGYTF. In DNA form, the CDR3 reads TGTGCCACCTCGGGCGGCAGGGGGGTGGGGTTGGACTATGGCTACACCTTC. Drawing the rest from reference TRBV7-3 and TRBJ1-2, the complete variable domain is GAGVSQTPSNKVTEKGKYVELRCDPISGHTALYWYRQSLGQGPEFLIYFQGTGAADDSGLPNDRFFAVRPEGSVSTLKIQRTERGDSAVYLCATSGGRGVGLDYGYTFGSGTRLTVV.

As concerns this clonotype: Since a much larger clone is just one base distant, this may be a read error. The J gene is TRBJ1-1, the V gene TRBV6-5, with D perhaps TRBD1 (6 bases). The CDR3 is 15 residues long. Germline V CDR1 and CDR2: MNHEY, SVGAGI. The CDR3 spells CASSYSRGADTEALF. The CDR3 DNA follows: TGTGCCAGCAGTTACTCGCGGGGGGCGGACACTGAAGCTCTCTTT.

This clonotype was recorded many times. This chain joins TRBV6-6 and TRBJ2-5; no clear D gene. Germline V gene data show CDR1 as MNHNY and CDR2 as SVGAGI (reference sequence). V dropped 6 bases and J dropped 5 bases, with 10 bases sitting between them. The CDR3 length is 12 residues. The CDR3 nucleotides are TGTGCCAGCAGCTTATCGCTGGAGACCCAGTACTTC. It yields the protein CASSLSLETQYF.

The genes are TRBV19 and TRBJ2-6; D remains unclear. Germline V lookup: CDR1 LNHDA, CDR2 SQIVND (reference sequence). V lost 3 bases and J 0 bases, leaving 9 bases between the germline ends. CDR3 length: 16 amino acids. This CDR3 reads CASSIKGNSGANVLTF. The CDR3 bases are TGTGCCAGTAGTATCAAAGGGAACTCTGGGGCCAACGTCCTGACTTTC.

For this clonotype: This CDR3 is missing its conserved last phenylalanine or tryptophan, likely due to a read error. The DNA is left out, because the CDR3 cannot be placed on it with certainty; the CDR3 is given as TCRdb lists it. The V and J genes are TRBV10-3 and TRBJ2-5; the listed D gene, TRBD1, was not tested against the DNA. The CDR3 region is 8 residues in length, termini included. Germline V gene data show CDR1 as ENHRY and CDR2 as SYGVKD. The CDR3 reads CASSRSTG.

The chain carries TRBV5-1 and TRBJ2-1; possible D gene TRBD1, 6 bases. Trimming cost V 4 bases and J 7 bases, with 12 bases left between them. From germline, CDR1 is SGHRS and CDR2 YFSETQ. The length of the CDR3 is 13 residues. CDR3 region: CASSPGVANEQFF. The DNA of the CDR3 is TGCGCCAGCAGCCCAGGGGTGGCTAATGAGCAGTTCTTC.

This clonotype was recorded many times. The J gene is TRBJ1-5, the V gene TRBV9; no clear D. Germline V gene sequence: CDR1 SGDLS, CDR2 YYNGEE. The CDR3 is 15 residues long. Deletions cut 0 bases from V and 0 bases from J, with 7 bases between. The CDR3 region is CASSVDGYSNQPQHF. The CDR3 bases are TGTGCCAGCAGCGTAGACGGGTATAGCAATCAGCCCCAGCATTTT.

The chain recombines TRBV5-4 with TRBJ1-3; D is uncertain. CDR3 length equals 14 residues. Germline loops: CDR1 SGHNT, CDR2 YYREEE (reference sequence). V lost 6 bases and J lost 8, with 18 bases in between. The CDR3 here is CASTVDNYGYTIYF. For the CDR3, the DNA is TGTGCCAGCACCGTTGACAACTATGGCTACACCATATATTTT.

For this clonotype: The final CDR3 position lacks the conserved phenylalanine or tryptophan, pointing to a likely read error. V usage is TRBV5-1 and J usage is TRBJ2-7, with a possible D match to TRBD1 (6 bases). Germline V gives CDR1 SGHRS, CDR2 YFSETQ. V lost 2 bases and J lost 4, with 13 bases in between. The CDR3 covers 14 residues. CDR3 sequence reads: CASSLSFRGYEQYL. The CDR3 coding sequence is TGCGCCAGCAGCTTAAGTTTCAGGGGTTACGAGCAGTACCTC.

This clonotype occurred a few times. One end of the junction varies from germline; a read error may be responsible. The chain joins TRBV20-1 to TRBJ2-1; D is possibly TRBD1 (5 bases). Germline V gene lookup returns CDR1 DFQATT and CDR2 SNEGSKA (reference sequence). This CDR3 region has 14 residues. The CDR3 loop reads CSGRAPDTYNEQLF. The CDR3 DNA reads as TGCAGTGGCAGGGCACCCGACACCTACAATGAGCAGCTCTTC.

The genes are TRBV10-1 and TRBJ2-7; D might be TRBD1 or TRBD2, each matching 5 bases. The CDR3 length is 15 residues. Germline loops: CDR1 WNHNN, CDR2 SYGVQD (reference sequence). Trimming removed 8 bases from V and 0 bases from J, with 17 bases in between. The CDR3 DNA sequence: TGCGCCAGCGGGGGACGGGCTCCGATCTCCTACGAGCAGTACGTC. It encodes CASGGRAPISYEQYV.

In this sample, this clonotype turned up a few times. The chain links TRBV27 to TRBJ2-3, with 16 nucleotides matching TRBD2. Germline V CDR1 and CDR2: MNHEY, SMNVEV (reference sequence). CDR3 length: 19 residues. Trimming removed 4 bases from V and 2 bases from J; junction bases left unmatched: 9. The CDR3 region is CASSSGLAGGLIFTDTQYF. The DNA for the CDR3 is TGTGCCAGCAGTTCGGGACTAGCGGGAGGGTTGATCTTCACAGATACGCAGTATTTT.

On this clonotype: One end of the junction does not line up with germline, which may come from a read error. This sequence joins TRBV7-3 and TRBJ1-6, with D perhaps matching TRBD1 (6 bases). This CDR3 spans 18 amino acids. Per germline, CDR1 SGHTA and CDR2 FQGTGA. The CDR3, as DNA: TGTGCCAGCAGCTTAACAGGGGGATCCACCTCCTATAATCCACCCCTCCACTTT. As protein: CASSLTGGSTSYNPPLHF.

This chain connects TRBV7-2 to TRBJ2-2; a possible D gene is TRBD1 (5 bases). CDR1 SGHTA and CDR2 FQGNSA come from the germline V gene. Trimming pared 8 bases from V and 9 bases from J, leaving 16 bases between. This CDR3 is built from 13 residues. CDR3 sequence reads: CASCIGQTRELFF. The DNA of the CDR3 is TGTGCCAGCTGCATAGGACAAACCAGGGAGCTGTTTTTT.

This chain links TRBV10-3 with TRBJ2-6; D not certain. The CDR3 sequence is 16 residues long. Germline V lookup: CDR1 ENHRY, CDR2 SYGVKD. Trimming stripped 2 bases from V and 0 bases from J, with 8 bases between. Here the CDR3 DNA reads TGTGCCATCAGTGAGCGTCGCGGCTCTGGGGCCAACGTCCTGACTTTC. It is translated as CAISERRGSGANVLTF.

V gene TRBV15 combines with J gene TRBJ2-7; 7 bases match TRBD1. CDR3 length: 14 residues. The junction had 4 bases not matched to a gene; V was cut back by 5 bases and J by 0 bases. CDR1 and CDR2 from the germline V gene are LNHNV and YYDKDF (reference sequence). CDR3 residues: CATSPGQSSYEQYF. In nucleotides, the CDR3 is TGTGCCACCAGCCCGGGACAGAGCTCCTACGAGCAGTACTTC.

V usage is TRBV10-3 and J usage is TRBJ1-5; tentatively, D is TRBD1 (6 bases). The CDR3 runs 15 residues. The germline V gene has CDR1 ENHRY and CDR2 SYGVKD. V was shortened by 0 bases and J by 3 bases, with 9 bases between the two germline ends. CDR3 nucleotides: TGTGCCATCAGTGAGTCAGGACAGTTCAATCAGCCCCAGCATTTT. Translated: CAISESGQFNQPQHF.

The rearrangement links TRBV20-1 to TRBJ2-7, with D possibly being TRBD1 (6 bases). V lost 1 base to trimming and J lost 1 base, with 11 bases between them. In germline, CDR1 is DFQATT, CDR2 SNEGSKA (reference sequence). The CDR3 is 14 amino acids. CDR3 bases: TGCAGTGCTAGAGCAGGGGCTCTTTCCTACGAGCAGTACTTC. This encodes CSARAGALSYEQYF.